A selection of T cell receptor beta chains follows, all from one sample in a study of breast tumors, draining lymph nodes, adjacent tissues. MiXCR was run by TCRdb on the multiplex PCR reads, yielding one entry per CDR3 protein. The data hold around 140,000 distinct CDR3 sequences, with 20% to 25% observed a single time. The sample taken for sequencing was axillary lymph node tissue. These receptors all stem from a female donor with breast cancer. Some clones in this sample may be carry-over from other donors' samples. Both conserved end residues are part of each CDR3. A D gene is named only where the DNA matches it firmly. Where a row states a size, it is once, few, many or the class of an expanded clone; other rows omit it.

clone_size: many; v_call: TRBV9; d_call: -; j_call: TRBJ2-1; cdr3_aa: CASSVGGRLTYNEQFF; cdr3_nt: TGTGCCAGCAGCGTAGGAGGGCGGCTAACCTACAATGAGCAGTTCTTC
clone_size: many; v_call: TRBV9; d_call: TRBD2; j_call: TRBJ2-7; cdr3_aa: CASSGGGIAGEEQYF; cdr3_nt: TGTGCCAGCAGCGGAGGTGGGATAGCGGGAGAAGAGCAGTACTTC
clone_size: many; v_call: TRBV12-5; d_call: -; j_call: TRBJ1-5; cdr3_aa: CASGYSQGQPQHF; cdr3_nt: TGTGCTAGTGGGTACAGTCAGGGTCAGCCCCAGCATTTT
clone_size: -; v_call: TRBV6-1; d_call: TRBD1; j_call: TRBJ2-5; cdr3_aa: CASRDPGTGVWDQETQYF; cdr3_nt: TGTGCCAGCAGGGACCCCGGGACAGGGGTTTGGGACCAAGAGACCCAGTACTTC
clone_size: -; v_call: TRBV6-1; d_call: TRBD2; j_call: TRBJ2-3; cdr3_aa: CASSGGGVRTDTQYF; cdr3_nt: TGTGCCAGCAGTGGGGGGGGAGTGCGCACAGATACGCAGTATTTT
clone_size: many; v_call: TRBV6-1; d_call: TRBD1; j_call: TRBJ2-7; cdr3_aa: CASSRQGSFYEQYF; cdr3_nt: TGTGCCAGCAGTAGACAGGGGAGTTTCTACGAGCAGTACTTC
clone_size: few; v_call: TRBV2; d_call: TRBD1; j_call: TRBJ2-4; cdr3_aa: CASRGQWGNKNIQYF; cdr3_nt: TGTGCCAGCAGGGGACAGTGGGGAAACAAAAACATTCAGTACTTC
clone_size: few; v_call: TRBV5-1; d_call: TRBD1; j_call: TRBJ2-3; cdr3_aa: CASSPGQGNSYTQYF; cdr3_nt: TGCGCCAGCAGCCCGGGACAGGGAAATTCGTATACGCAGTATTTT
clone_size: -; v_call: TRBV19; d_call: TRBD1; j_call: TRBJ2-4; cdr3_aa: CASSRTGKNIQYF; cdr3_nt: TGTGCCAGTAGTAGGACAGGCAAAAACATTCAGTACTTC
clone_size: many; v_call: TRBV3-1; d_call: -; j_call: TRBJ2-7; cdr3_aa: CASSQRSFHEQYF; cdr3_nt: TGTGCCAGCAGCCAACGGTCATTCCACGAGCAGTACTTC
clone_size: many; v_call: TRBV7-9; d_call: -; j_call: TRBJ2-3; cdr3_aa: CASSFIGTDTQYF; cdr3_nt: TGTGCCAGCAGCTTCATCGGCACAGATACGCAGTATTTT
clone_size: many; v_call: TRBV5-6; d_call: -; j_call: TRBJ2-2; cdr3_aa: CASSLGGGRAGELFF; cdr3_nt: TGTGCCAGCAGCTTGGGTGGGGGGCGTGCCGGGGAGCTGTTTTTT
clone_size: -; v_call: TRBV19; d_call: -; j_call: TRBJ1-4; cdr3_aa: CASSMPGQGRGEKLFF; cdr3_nt: TGTGCCAGTAGTATGCCCGGGCAGGGCCGGGGTGAAAAACTGTTTTTT
clone_size: many; v_call: TRBV20-1; d_call: -; j_call: TRBJ2-7; cdr3_aa: CSAHTGPWGEQYF; cdr3_nt: TGCAGTGCACACACAGGTCCTTGGGGCGAGCAGTACTTC
clone_size: -; v_call: TRBV3-1; d_call: -; j_call: TRBJ2-6; cdr3_aa: CASSLEFRSGANVLTF; cdr3_nt: TGTGCCAGCAGCCTGGAGTTCCGCTCTGGGGCCAACGTCCTGACTTTC
clone_size: -; v_call: TRBV28; d_call: TRBD2; j_call: TRBJ2-7; cdr3_aa: CASSPRAGAISYEQYF; cdr3_nt: TGTGCCAGCAGTCCCAGGGCGGGAGCCATTTCCTACGAGCAGTACTTC
clone_size: -; v_call: TRBV27; d_call: -; j_call: TRBJ1-2; cdr3_aa: CASSPRTSNYGYTF; cdr3_nt: TGTGCCAGCAGTCCCAGGACATCTAACTATGGCTACACCTTC
clone_size: few; v_call: TRBV3-1; d_call: TRBD2; j_call: TRBJ2-1; cdr3_aa: CASSQDSGRASEQFF; cdr3_nt: TGTGCCAGCAGCCAAGATAGCGGGAGGGCCAGTGAGCAGTTCTTC
clone_size: many; v_call: TRBV6-5; d_call: -; j_call: TRBJ2-7; cdr3_aa: CASSSQGGPYEQYF; cdr3_nt: TGTGCCAGCAGTTCCCAGGGGGGGCCCTACGAGCAGTACTTC
clone_size: -; v_call: TRBV12-3/TRBV12-4; d_call: -; j_call: TRBJ2-1; cdr3_aa: CASRSGSSRGGRFF; cdr3_nt: TGTGCCAGCAGGTCCGGCTCCTCACGTGGGGGGCGGTTCTTC
clone_size: few; v_call: TRBV5-1; d_call: TRBD1; j_call: TRBJ1-6; cdr3_aa: CASSPGQGGNSPLRF; cdr3_nt: TGCGCCAGCAGCCCGGGACAGGGGGGAAATTCACCCCTCCGCTTT
clone_size: many; v_call: TRBV4-3; d_call: -; j_call: TRBJ2-1; cdr3_aa: CASSQEPEGTEFF; cdr3_nt: TGCGCCAGCAGCCAAGAACCCGAAGGAACGGAGTTCTTC
clone_size: many; v_call: TRBV10-3; d_call: -; j_call: TRBJ2-1; cdr3_aa: CAIRGRDNNEQFF; cdr3_nt: TGTGCCATCAGGGGCCGGGACAACAATGAGCAGTTCTTC
clone_size: many; v_call: TRBV6-1; d_call: -; j_call: TRBJ1-2; cdr3_aa: CASSDSQGFNYGYTF; cdr3_nt: TGTGCCAGCAGTGATTCCCAGGGCTTTAACTATGGCTACACCTTC
clone_size: few; v_call: TRBV6-1; d_call: -; j_call: TRBJ2-3; cdr3_aa: CASSEAGRAVDTQYF; cdr3_nt: TGTGCCAGCAGTGAAGCGGGCAGGGCGGTGGATACGCAGTATTTT
clone_size: many; v_call: TRBV5-1; d_call: -; j_call: TRBJ2-1; cdr3_aa: CASSRSDRQFF; cdr3_nt: TGCGCCAGCAGTCGCAGCGATAGGCAGTTCTTC
clone_size: few; v_call: TRBV6-1; d_call: -; j_call: TRBJ2-6; cdr3_aa: CASSDRTPGANVLTF; cdr3_nt: TGTGCCAGCAGTGATCGGACTCCCGGGGCCAACGTCCTGACTTTC
clone_size: many; v_call: TRBV6-2/TRBV6-3; d_call: TRBD1; j_call: TRBJ1-5; cdr3_aa: CASSTYGQGRNQPQHF; cdr3_nt: TGTGCCAGCAGTACCTATGGACAGGGGAGGAATCAGCCCCAGCATTTT
clone_size: -; v_call: TRBV6-2/TRBV6-3; d_call: -; j_call: TRBJ1-5; cdr3_aa: CASGYLGGQPQHF; cdr3_nt: TGTGCCAGCGGTTATTTAGGGGGTCAGCCCCAGCATTTT
clone_size: many; v_call: TRBV4-3; d_call: -; j_call: TRBJ2-1; cdr3_aa: CASSQERPGSIDNEQFF; cdr3_nt: TGCGCCAGCAGCCAAGAGAGGCCGGGTTCCATCGACAATGAGCAGTTCTTC
clone_size: many; v_call: TRBV27; d_call: -; j_call: TRBJ2-7; cdr3_aa: CASSLSSSHYEQYF; cdr3_nt: TGTGCCAGCAGTTTATCGTCTAGCCACTACGAGCAGTACTTC
clone_size: few; v_call: TRBV2; d_call: TRBD1; j_call: TRBJ1-5; cdr3_aa: CASSESDRGRHF; cdr3_nt: TGTGCCAGCAGTGAATCGGACAGGGGCCGGCATTTT
clone_size: many; v_call: TRBV7-9; d_call: TRBD2; j_call: TRBJ2-5; cdr3_aa: CASSLVTSGREETQYF; cdr3_nt: TGTGCCAGCAGCTTAGTCACTAGCGGGAGGGAAGAGACCCAGTACTTC
clone_size: many; v_call: TRBV30; d_call: -; j_call: TRBJ2-3; cdr3_aa: CAWSVTGVNTQYF; cdr3_nt: TGTGCCTGGAGTGTGACCGGTGTGAATACGCAGTATTTT
clone_size: many; v_call: TRBV10-3; d_call: -; j_call: TRBJ1-6; cdr3_aa: CATSTDSNFSPLHF; cdr3_nt: TGTGCCACCTCCACAGATTCCAACTTTTCACCCCTCCACTTT
clone_size: many; v_call: TRBV12-3/TRBV12-4; d_call: TRBD1; j_call: TRBJ1-3; cdr3_aa: CASSSGPGQGHTIYF; cdr3_nt: TGTGCCAGCAGTTCCGGACCGGGACAGGGCCACACCATATATTTT
clone_size: many; v_call: TRBV5-1; d_call: TRBD1; j_call: TRBJ2-1; cdr3_aa: CASSLVRTGGFNEQFF; cdr3_nt: TGCGCCAGCAGCTTGGTCCGGACAGGGGGCTTCAATGAGCAGTTCTTC
clone_size: many; v_call: TRBV30; d_call: TRBD1; j_call: TRBJ2-3; cdr3_aa: CAWKDRGTDTQYF; cdr3_nt: TGTGCCTGGAAGGACAGGGGCACAGATACGCAGTATTTT
clone_size: -; v_call: TRBV5-1; d_call: -; j_call: TRBJ2-5; cdr3_aa: CACSPSGRATETQYF; cdr3_nt: TGCGCCTGCAGCCCCTCGGGCAGGGCAACAGAGACCCAGTACTTC
clone_size: many; v_call: TRBV20-1; d_call: -; j_call: TRBJ2-3; cdr3_aa: CSAMMGGTDTQYF; cdr3_nt: TGCAGTGCTATGATGGGCGGCACAGATACGCAGTATTTT
clone_size: -; v_call: TRBV5-4; d_call: -; j_call: TRBJ2-1; cdr3_aa: CASSSLWRGEQFF; cdr3_nt: TGTGCCAGCAGCTCTCTATGGCGGGGTGAGCAGTTCTTC
clone_size: many; v_call: TRBV20-1; d_call: TRBD2; j_call: TRBJ2-5; cdr3_aa: CSATRTSGRVLGETQYF; cdr3_nt: TGCAGTGCTACCCGGACTAGCGGGAGGGTGCTAGGAGAGACCCAGTACTTC
clone_size: many; v_call: TRBV2; d_call: TRBD1; j_call: TRBJ1-5; cdr3_aa: CASSARGRWQPQHF; cdr3_nt: TGTGCCAGCAGCGCCAGGGGGCGTTGGCAGCCCCAGCATTTT
clone_size: many; v_call: TRBV27; d_call: TRBD1; j_call: TRBJ2-5; cdr3_aa: CSRDRQETQYF; cdr3_nt: TGTTCACGGGACAGGCAAGAGACCCAGTACTTC
clone_size: many; v_call: TRBV10-2; d_call: -; j_call: TRBJ1-4; cdr3_aa: CASSDRGAGNEKLFF; cdr3_nt: TGCGCCAGCAGTGATAGGGGAGCGGGCAATGAAAAACTGTTTTTT
clone_size: many; v_call: TRBV5-6; d_call: -; j_call: TRBJ2-1; cdr3_aa: CASSEERRSSYNEQFF; cdr3_nt: TGTGCCAGCAGCGAAGAGCGGAGGAGCTCCTACAATGAGCAGTTCTTC
clone_size: few; v_call: TRBV20-1; d_call: -; j_call: TRBJ2-1; cdr3_aa: CSARPPKGRNNEQFF; cdr3_nt: TGCAGTGCTAGGCCCCCCAAGGGTAGGAACAATGAGCAGTTCTTC
clone_size: few; v_call: TRBV18; d_call: -; j_call: TRBJ2-1; cdr3_aa: CASSPWNSYNEQFF; cdr3_nt: TGTGCCAGCTCCCCGTGGAACTCCTACAATGAGCAGTTCTTC
clone_size: many; v_call: TRBV5-8; d_call: TRBD2; j_call: TRBJ2-7; cdr3_aa: CASSLAGPSSYEQYF; cdr3_nt: TGTGCCAGCAGTCTAGCGGGGCCGAGCTCCTACGAGCAGTACTTC